This T cell receptor (beta chain) was captured by sequencing in a study of shared T cell receptors in the human thymus. Sequencing was performed with immunoSEQ multiplex PCR; in TCRdb, only in-frame clones are kept and a portion is missing. Here the sample spans hundreds of thousands of clones, approximately 87% being singletons. These data are also associated with another study on human thymus T cells.

The sequenced sample was thymocytes. The TCR sequence derives from a boy younger than two with a congenital heart defect.

This chain's CDR3 is CASSLVGGNTEAFF. The CDR3 DNA is TGCGCCAGCAGCTTGGTCGGGGGGAACACTGAAGCTTTCTTT. The rearrangement links TRBV5-1 to TRBJ1-1; D may be TRBD1 (5 bases). Germline loops: CDR1 SGHRS, CDR2 YFSETQ. The V end lost 0 bases, the J end lost 1 base, and 7 bases lay between the germline ends. The CDR3 runs to 14 residues. Supplemented by reference TRBV5-1 and TRBJ1-1, the full variable domain reads KAGVTQTPRYLIKTRGQQVTLSCSPISGHRSVSWYQQTPGQGLQFLFEYFSETQRNKGNFPGRFSGRQFSNSRSEMNVSTLELGDSALYLCASSLVGGNTEAFFGQGTRLTVV.